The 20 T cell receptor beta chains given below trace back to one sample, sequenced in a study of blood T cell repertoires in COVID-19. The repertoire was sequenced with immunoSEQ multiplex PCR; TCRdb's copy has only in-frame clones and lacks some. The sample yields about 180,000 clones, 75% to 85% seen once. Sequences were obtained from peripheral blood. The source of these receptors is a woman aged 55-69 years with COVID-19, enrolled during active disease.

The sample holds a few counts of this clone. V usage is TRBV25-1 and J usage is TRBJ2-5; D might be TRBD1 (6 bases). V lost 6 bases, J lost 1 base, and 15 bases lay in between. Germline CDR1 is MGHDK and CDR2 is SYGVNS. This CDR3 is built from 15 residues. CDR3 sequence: CASREWGHIQETQYF. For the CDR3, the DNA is TGTGCCAGCAGAGAGTGGGGACATATCCAAGAGACCCAGTACTTC.

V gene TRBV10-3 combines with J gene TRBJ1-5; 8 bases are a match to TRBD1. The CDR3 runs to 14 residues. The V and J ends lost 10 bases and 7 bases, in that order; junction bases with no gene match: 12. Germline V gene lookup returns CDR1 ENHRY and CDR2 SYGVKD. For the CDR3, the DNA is TGTGCCACGAGCCCGGACAGGGTTTACCAGCCCCAGCATTTT. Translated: CATSPDRVYQPQHF.

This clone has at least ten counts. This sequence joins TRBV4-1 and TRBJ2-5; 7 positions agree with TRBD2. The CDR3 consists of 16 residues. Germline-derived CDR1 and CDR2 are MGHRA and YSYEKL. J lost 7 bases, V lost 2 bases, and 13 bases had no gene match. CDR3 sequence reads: CASSQLTGTTKMTQYF. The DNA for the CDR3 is TGCGCCAGCAGCCAACTAACCGGGACTACCAAGATGACCCAGTACTTC.

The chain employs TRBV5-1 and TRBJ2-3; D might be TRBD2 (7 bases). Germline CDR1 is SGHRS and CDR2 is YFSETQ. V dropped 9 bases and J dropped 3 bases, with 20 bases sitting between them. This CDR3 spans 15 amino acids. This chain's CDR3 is CATHLGGGTTDTQYF. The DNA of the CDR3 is TGCGCCACCCACTTAGGGGGGGGCACGACAGATACGCAGTATTTT.

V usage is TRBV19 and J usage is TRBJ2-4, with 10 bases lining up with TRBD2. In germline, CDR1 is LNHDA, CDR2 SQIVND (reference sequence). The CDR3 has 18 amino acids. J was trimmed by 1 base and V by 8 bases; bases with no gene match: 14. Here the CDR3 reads CASRLSERGGPAKNIQYF. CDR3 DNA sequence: TGTGCCAGTCGATTATCCGAGCGGGGGGGCCCGGCCAAAAACATTCAGTACTTC.

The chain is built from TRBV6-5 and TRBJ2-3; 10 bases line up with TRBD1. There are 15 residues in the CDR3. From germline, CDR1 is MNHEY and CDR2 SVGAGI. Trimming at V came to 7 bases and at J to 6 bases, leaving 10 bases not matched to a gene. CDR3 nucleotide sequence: TGTGCCAGCACCTTCCAACCGGGACAGGGGGATACGCAGTATTTT. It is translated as CASTFQPGQGDTQYF.

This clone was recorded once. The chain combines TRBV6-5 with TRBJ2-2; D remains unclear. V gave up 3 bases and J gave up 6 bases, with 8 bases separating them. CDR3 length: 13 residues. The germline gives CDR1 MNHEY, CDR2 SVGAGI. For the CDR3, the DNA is TGTGCCAGCAGTTATCACGGGTCCGGGGAGCTGTTTTTT. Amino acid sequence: CASSYHGSGELFF.

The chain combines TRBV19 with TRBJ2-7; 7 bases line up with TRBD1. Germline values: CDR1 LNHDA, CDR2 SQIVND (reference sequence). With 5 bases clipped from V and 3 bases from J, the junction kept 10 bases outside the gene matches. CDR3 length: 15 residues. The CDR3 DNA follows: TGTGCCAGTAGTGCAAAACGACAGGGAATCTACGAGCAGTACGTC. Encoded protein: CASSAKRQGIYEQYV.

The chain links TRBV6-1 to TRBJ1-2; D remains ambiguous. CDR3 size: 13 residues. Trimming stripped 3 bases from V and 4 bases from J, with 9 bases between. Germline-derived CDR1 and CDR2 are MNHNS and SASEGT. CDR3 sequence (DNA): TGTGCCAGCAGTGAGACAAGTCTCTATGGCTACACCTTC. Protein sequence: CASSETSLYGYTF.

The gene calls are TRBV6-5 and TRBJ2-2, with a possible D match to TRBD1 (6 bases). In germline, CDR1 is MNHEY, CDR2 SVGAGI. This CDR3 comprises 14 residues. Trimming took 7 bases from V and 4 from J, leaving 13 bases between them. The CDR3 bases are TGTGCCAGCAACCAAAACAGGGCCACCGGGGAGCTGTTTTTT. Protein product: CASNQNRATGELFF.

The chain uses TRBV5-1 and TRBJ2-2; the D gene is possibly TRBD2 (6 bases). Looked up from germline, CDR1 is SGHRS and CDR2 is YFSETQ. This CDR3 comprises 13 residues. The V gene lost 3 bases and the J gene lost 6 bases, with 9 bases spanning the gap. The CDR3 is CASSYGGSGELFF. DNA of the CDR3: TGCGCCAGCAGCTACGGGGGATCCGGGGAGCTGTTTTTT.

The CDR3 bases are TGTGCCAGCAGTCAGGGGACTAGCGGGAGACTCGAGCAGTACTTC. Translation gives CASSQGTSGRLEQYF. J is TRBJ2-7 and V is TRBV27, with 14 bases identical to TRBD2. CDR3 length equals 15 residues. Germline values: CDR1 MNHEY, CDR2 SMNVEV (reference sequence). V dropped 5 bases and J dropped 6; count of bases not matched to a gene: 6.

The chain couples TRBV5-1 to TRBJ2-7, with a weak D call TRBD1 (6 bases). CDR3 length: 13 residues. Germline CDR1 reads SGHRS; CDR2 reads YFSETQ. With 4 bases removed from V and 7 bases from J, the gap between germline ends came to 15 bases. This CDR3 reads CASSLLTGQEQYF. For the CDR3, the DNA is TGCGCCAGCAGCCTGCTAACAGGGCAGGAGCAGTACTTC.

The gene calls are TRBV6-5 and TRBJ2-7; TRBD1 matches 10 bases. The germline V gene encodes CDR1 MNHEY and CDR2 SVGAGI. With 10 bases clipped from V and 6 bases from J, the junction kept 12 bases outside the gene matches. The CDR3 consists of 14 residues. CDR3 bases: TGTGCCACCCAGAGAAGGACAGGGGGTTCCGAGCAGTACTTC. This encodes CATQRRTGGSEQYF.

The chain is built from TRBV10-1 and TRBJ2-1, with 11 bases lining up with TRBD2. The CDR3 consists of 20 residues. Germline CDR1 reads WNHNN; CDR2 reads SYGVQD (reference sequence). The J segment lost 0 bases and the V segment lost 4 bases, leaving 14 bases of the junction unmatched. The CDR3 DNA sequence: TGCGCCAGCAGTGGGAAAGCCGGGACTAGCGGCTCGAGCTCCTACAATGAGCAGTTCTTC. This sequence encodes CASSGKAGTSGSSSYNEQFF.

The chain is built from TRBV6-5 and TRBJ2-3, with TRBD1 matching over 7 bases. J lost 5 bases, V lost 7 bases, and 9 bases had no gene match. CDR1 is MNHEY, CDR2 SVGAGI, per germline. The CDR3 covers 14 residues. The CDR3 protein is CASILTGSKDTQYF. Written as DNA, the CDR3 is TGTGCCAGCATTCTGACAGGGTCAAAAGATACGCAGTATTTT.

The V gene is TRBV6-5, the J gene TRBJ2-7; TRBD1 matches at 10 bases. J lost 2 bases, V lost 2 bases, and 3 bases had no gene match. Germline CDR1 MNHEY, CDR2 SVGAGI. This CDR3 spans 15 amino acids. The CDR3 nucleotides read TGTGCCAGCAGTTACGGGACAGGGGAGGCCTACGAGCAGTACGTC. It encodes CASSYGTGEAYEQYV.

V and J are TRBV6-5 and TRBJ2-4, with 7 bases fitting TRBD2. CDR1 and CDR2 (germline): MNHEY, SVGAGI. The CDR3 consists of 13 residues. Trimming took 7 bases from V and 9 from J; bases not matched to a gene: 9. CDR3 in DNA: TGTGCCAGCACCCCCGCGCGGGGGACCATTCAGTACTTC. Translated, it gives CASTPARGTIQYF.

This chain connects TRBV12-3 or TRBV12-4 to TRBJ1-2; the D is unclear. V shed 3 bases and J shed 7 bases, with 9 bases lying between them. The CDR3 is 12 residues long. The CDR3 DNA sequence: TGTGCCAGCAGTTTGACACCAGCTGGCTACACCTTC. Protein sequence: CASSLTPAGYTF.

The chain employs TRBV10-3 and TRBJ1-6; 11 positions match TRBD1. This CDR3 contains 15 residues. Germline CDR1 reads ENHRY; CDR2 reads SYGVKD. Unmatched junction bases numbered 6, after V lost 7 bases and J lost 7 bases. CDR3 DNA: TGTGCCATCACCCGGACAGGGGGCCCAAATTCACCCCTCCACTTT. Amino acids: CAITRTGGPNSPLHF.